The clone carrying this T cell receptor (beta chain) showed up just a few times. This entry belongs to a study of blood T cells in healthy people across ages. Alongside a J-beta primer mix, a sample-barcoded 5' primer served in a second PCR lasting roughly 6 to 12 cycles. One entry per CDR3 protein, called by TCRdb with MiXCR from the 5' RACE reads. The profile covers 1,800,000 or so distinct CDR3 sequences, with about two fifths appearing a single time and 20% to 25% taken by the ten largest. The TCR comes from a human donor in good health. Sequenced sample: blood.

The CDR3 here is CASSAPQSDEQFF. DNA of the CDR3: TGTGCCAGCAGCGCTCCCCAGAGCGATGAGCAGTTCTTC. The rearrangement joins TRBV9 to TRBJ2-1; the D is unclear. V lost 3 bases and J lost 8, with 12 bases in between. CDR1 and CDR2 from the germline V gene are SGDLS and YYNGEE. The CDR3 length is 13 residues. The full variable domain, its missing parts supplied by reference TRBV9 and TRBJ2-1, is DSGVTQTPKHLITATGQRVTLRCSPRSGDLSVYWYQQSLDQGLQFLIQYYNGEERAKGNILERFSAQQFPDLHSELNLSSLELGDSALYFCASSAPQSDEQFFGPGTRLTVL.